The sequence of this TCR beta chain was determined in a study of chemoradiotherapy in HPV16-positive cancers (dated by TCRdb to 2022 to 2024). Background on the whole study: Candidate HPV-specific T-cell clones and common TCR motifs were defined by functional T-cell assays performed on cells from a couple of HPV16-positive patients. TCR repertoires from 86 patients with HPV-related cancers were then used to track the candidate HPV-specific TCRs and motifs. The study set out to ask whether T-cell immunity against the HPV oncoproteins E6 and E7 changes over the course of chemoradiotherapy and whether that immunity affects survival.

Repertoires were sampled repeatedly over the course of chemoradiotherapy, so clonal expansion could be followed in the tumor microenvironment. Libraries came from the immunoSEQ multiplex PCR assay. Sourced from immuneACCESS, this table was stored by TCRdb with only in-frame sequences that have V and J called. A share of the clones is absent; for the studies checked, an unresolved V gene accounts for under half, and the remainder has no known explanation. The sample records 30,000 to 50,000 clones, roughly 77% of which are singletons. The ten largest clones represent about 5% of the sample. On this clone itself: It lacks a known antigen. No much larger clone exists at a distance of one base, and base qualities are not known.

The research as a whole found: Only two HPV16-positive patients were used to derive the functional definition of HPV-specific T cells, and the survival association was reported for HPV16-positive patients. In HPV16-positive patients, expansion of HPV-responsive T cells during chemoradiotherapy was associated with improved recurrence-free survival. Expansion of candidate HPV-specific clones and E7-related TCR motifs was observed in the tumor microenvironment during treatment, whereas no such expansion was observed for non-HPV-specific T cells.

As encoded in the germline V gene (reference sequence), CDR1 is LNHDA while CDR2 is SQIVND. V drops 1 base and J drops 0 bases, leaving 8 bases in between. There are 15 amino acids in the CDR3, from cysteine to phenylalanine inclusive. This entry keeps only the CDR3 DNA: 45 bases, framed from base 1. The sequencing used blood, collected from a patient who underwent chemoradiotherapy. The chain uses TRBV19 and TRBJ2-3, with no confidently assigned D gene. This receptor was identified in a human donor with HPV-associated anogenital cancer. CDR3 protein: CASSIGGSSTDTQYF. The nucleotides are TGTGCCAGTAGTATAGGAGGCAGTAGCACAGATACGCAGTATTTT.